These 21 T cell receptor delta chains share one sample of origin, sequenced in a study of γδ T cells in repeated Plasmodium falciparum infection (dated by TCRdb to the early 2020s). Vgamma9/Vdelta2+ and Vdelta2-negative gammadelta T cell populations were flow-sorted from peripheral blood mononuclear cells for bulk TCR repertoire analysis. The method behind the library was multiplex PCR. The sequencer listed for this sample is Illumina MiSeq. Via CATT, TCRdb reprocessed the public reads, and rows with identical DNA were then joined. This sample comprises 93,000 or so delta-chain clones, over 0.9% of them detected only once. The top ten clones comprise 9.6% of the sample. Sequencing was carried out using gamma-delta T cells from blood. These receptors were collected from a pool of human donors (malaria-infected and uninfected, not separated).

In its sample, this clone was seen a few times. A far larger clone is one nucleotide away, so this likely arose from a read error. In the same sample, other DNA sequences code for this CDR3. The chain couples TRDV1 to TRDJ1, with a weak D call TRDD3 (5 bases). CDR3 length: 22 residues. The germline CDR1 and CDR2 sequences are TSWWSYY and QGS. V lost 5 bases, J lost 2 bases, and 36 bases lay in between. The CDR3 nucleotides are TGTGCTCTTGGGCAAAGCTTACTGCTCAGGAGCCACCTATACTGGAAAACCGATAAACTCATCTTT. It specifies CALGQSLLLRSHLYWKTDKLIF.

This clone occurred a few times. This is likely an artifact of a read error, given a far larger clone one base away. This sample includes further DNA sequences coding for the same CDR3. The CDR3 sequence: CALRTGGLVYTDKLIF. The CDR3 DNA reads as TGTGCTTTAAGAACTGGGGGATTGGTGTACACTGATAAACTCATCTTT. This rearrangement joins TRDV1 to TRDJ1; TRDD3 matches at 10 bases. The CDR3 runs 16 residues. Germline CDR1 is TSWWSYY and CDR2 is QGS.

In regard to this clone: For this DNA, TCRdb reports the protein of a much larger clone, which diverges at residue 13, most likely from a read error; the protein presented here is translated directly from the DNA. This rearrangement joins TRDV2 to TRDJ2; D perhaps matches TRDD3 (5 bases). No J gene is reported in TCRdb; it was inferred here by comparing the DNA with germline. This CDR3 has 16 amino acids. CDR1 GEAIGNYY and CDR2 EKD come from the germline V gene. The CDR3 reads CACDDIAWDQGARLFF. The CDR3 DNA follows: TGTGCCTGTGACGATATCGCCTGGGATCAGGGGGCACGACTCTTCTTT.

As to this clone: The protein recorded in TCRdb matches a much larger clone and deviates from this DNA's translation at residue 4, suggesting a read error; the protein here is obtained by translating the DNA. This rearrangement joins TRDV1 to TRDJ1, with 8 bases that match TRDD3. TCRdb offers no J gene call, so here the DNA was matched to germline to obtain one. The germline gives CDR1 TSWWSYY, CDR2 QGS. Losses at the gene ends were 9 bases for V and 0 bases for J; bases not matched to a gene: 21. The CDR3 is made up of 19 amino acids. The CDR3 DNA is TGTGCTCTCGACGCCCCAGCTTCAGCTGGGGGAAGGTACACCGATAAACTCATCTTT. Translation: CALDAPASAGGRYTDKLIF.

This clone was picked up many times. The identical CDR3 is also encoded by other nucleotide sequences in the sample. The chain uses TRDV3 and TRDJ1; D is ambiguous. The germline CDR1 and CDR2 sequences are TVYSNPD and GDNSRS (reference sequence). The CDR3 has 14 residues. The V and J ends lost 2 bases and 0 bases respectively, with 13 bases between them. DNA for the CDR3: TGTGCCTTTTTTGTTCCGTGTTACACCGATAAACTCATCTTT. Translation: CAFFVPCYTDKLIF.

This clone has a handful of counts. Translating this DNA gives a protein that differs at residue 13 from the TCRdb one, which belongs to a much larger clone; a read error is likely, and the protein shown is this translation. The chain uses TRDV1 and TRDJ1; D is possibly TRDD1 (6 bases). TCRdb offers no J gene call, so here the DNA was matched to germline to obtain one. CDR1 and CDR2 from the germline V gene are TSWWSYY and QGS. The length of the CDR3 is 19 residues. Trimming pared 2 bases from V and 1 base from J, leaving 23 bases between. The CDR3 region has the DNA TGTGCTCTTGGGGAAATATGGTTCCCCCGAAATACTTGCACCGATAAACTCATCTTT. This encodes CALGEIWFPRNTCTDKLIF.

Turning to this clone: A far bigger clonotype differs at one base, so this is likely a read error. The same CDR3 also results from other DNA sequences found in this sample. V is TRDV1 and J is TRDJ1; 9 bases agree with TRDD3. The length of the CDR3 is 20 residues. Per the germline V gene, CDR1 is TSWWSYY and CDR2 is QGS. CDR3 protein: CALGESPSVRVLGETDKLIF. The CDR3 region has the DNA TGTGCCCTTGGGGAATCCCCCTCCGTCCGCGTACTGGGGGAGACCGATAAACTCATCTTT.

Worth noting for this clone: This DNA's translation differs at residue 7 from TCRdb's protein, which comes from a much larger clone; a read error is likely, and the protein shown is translated from the DNA. The chain has TRDV1 and TRDJ1; 13 bases are shared with TRDD3. TCRdb supplies no J gene; here it was assigned by aligning the nucleotide sequence to germline. The germline V gene encodes CDR1 TSWWSYY and CDR2 QGS. The CDR3 extends over 19 amino acids. After removal of 2 bases from V and 8 bases from J, the junction contained 17 bases not matched to a gene. The CDR3 DNA reads TGTGCTCTTGGGGAAGGGGTTAAAACCCGTACTGGGGGATACGACAAACTCATCTTT. Translation gives CALGEGVKTRTGGYDKLIF.

The sample holds a few counts of this clone. The protein TCRdb lists belongs to a much larger clone and differs from this DNA's translation at residue 5, which points to a read error; the protein shown is made from the DNA. This chain joins TRDV2 and TRDJ1; possibly TRDD2 for D (6 bases). TCRdb records no J gene; here it was assigned by comparing the DNA to germline. V shed 3 bases and J shed 4 bases, with 38 bases lying between them. This CDR3 has 22 amino acids. Germline V CDR1 and CDR2: GEAIGNYY, EKD. The CDR3 DNA reads as TGTGCCTGTGACTCCCTCGTTAACGGGGACGGGGGCCCTTCCCCCGACGGCGATAAACTCATCTTT. Encoded protein: CACDSLVNGDGGPSPDGDKLIF.

About this clone itself: TCRdb's protein for this DNA is that of a much larger clone and differs from the translation at residue 15, likely a read error; the protein shown is the DNA translation. The rearrangement uses TRDV2 and TRDJ1; 8 nucleotides agree with TRDD3. TCRdb does not report a J gene; here it was assigned by matching the DNA to germline references. V shed 0 bases, J shed 4 bases, and the junction held 21 bases outside the gene matches. CDR3 length: 20 residues. Germline CDR1 is GEAIGNYY and CDR2 is EKD. CDR3 coding DNA: TGTGCCTGTGACACCGAAGACAGGTTGACTGGGGGTCCACACATCGATAAACTCATCTTT. It specifies CACDTEDRLTGGPHIDKLIF.

Points on this clone: This sequence is one base from a far larger clone and is likely a read error. Different DNA sequences within this sample yield the same CDR3. The chain recombines TRDV2 with TRDJ3, with a tentative D call TRDD3 (5 bases). The CDR3 runs 18 residues. The germline V gene has CDR1 GEAIGNYY and CDR2 EKD. CDR3 protein: CACDTVTKSSWDTRQMFF. Written as DNA, the CDR3 is TGTGCCTGTGACACCGTTACTAAAAGCTCCTGGGACACACGACAGATGTTTTTC.

Details on this clone: A read error likely explains this, since a far larger clone differs by one base. The identical CDR3 is also encoded by other nucleotide sequences in the sample. CDR3 DNA: TGTGCCTGTGACTGGAGGCTGGAGGCCCCGAGCCAGACTAAGCTCATCTTT. This codes for CACDWRLEAPSQTKLIF. No J gene call was made, and the V gene is TRDV2; no check of the table's D call, TRDD3, against the DNA was made. Germline CDR1 and CDR2: GEAIGNYY and EKD. The CDR3 has 17 amino acids.

Comments on this clone: A read error may produce the germline difference seen at one junction end. The genes are TRDV1 and TRDJ1; a possible D gene is TRDD3 (6 bases). TCRdb does not report a J gene; here it was assigned by matching the DNA to germline references. This CDR3 has 20 amino acids. Germline CDR1 is TSWWSYY and CDR2 is QGS. CDR3 nucleotide sequence: TGCTCTGGGGAACTTTTTCTACCGAACTCCGAACGTGCGGACACCGATAAACTCATCTTT. It yields the protein CSGELFLPNSERADTDKLIF.

For this clone: This likely stems from a read error, as it lies one base from a far larger clone. The sample carries other DNA sequences with the same CDR3. The V gene call is TRDV2, and the J gene call is absent; no check of the table's D call, TRDD3, against the DNA was made. CDR3 length: 18 residues. CDR1 is GEAIGNYY and CDR2 is EKD in the germline V gene. The CDR3 nucleotides are TGTGCCTGTGACACCAGGTCTGGGGGAACGTGGTACACCGATAAGCTCATCTTT. This translates into CACDTRSGGTWYTDKLIF.

This clone was counted only a few times. This sequence is one base from a far larger clone and is likely a read error. This specimen includes other DNA sequences encoding the same CDR3. This chain joins TRDV1 and TRDJ1; D gene ambiguous. TCRdb supplies no J gene; here it was assigned by aligning the nucleotide sequence to germline. CDR1 is TSWWSYY and CDR2 is QGS in the germline V gene. CDR3 length equals 11 residues. The CDR3 protein is CALSYTDKLIF. The CDR3 coding sequence is TGTGCTCTTTCGTACACCGACAAACTCATCTTT.

About this clone: The protein TCRdb gives is from a much larger clone and does not agree with this DNA's translation at residue 4, likely a read error; the protein shown here comes from the DNA. The J gene is TRDJ1, the V gene TRDV2, with 11 positions matching TRDD3. Germline matching of the DNA provided the J gene here, since TCRdb leaves it blank. V shed 6 bases, J shed 0 bases, and the junction held 20 bases outside the gene matches. Germline CDR1 reads GEAIGNYY; CDR2 reads EKD. CDR3 size: 20 residues. In nucleotides, the CDR3 is TGTGCCTGTATTGCCGGGGTACTGGGGGATAAAGGGAGATACACCGATAAACTCATCTTT. It encodes CACIAGVLGDKGRYTDKLIF.

With regard to this clone: The protein held in TCRdb is that of a much larger clone and does not match this DNA's translation at residue 9, likely because of a read error; the protein shown is translated from the DNA. The rearrangement joins TRDV1 to TRDJ1; D is possibly TRDD2 or TRDD3 (6 bases each). Deletions cut 2 bases from V and 4 bases from J, with 35 bases between. The CDR3 covers 22 residues. The germline V gene has CDR1 TSWWSYY and CDR2 QGS. CDR3 DNA sequence: TGTGCTCTTGGGGAAAGGGGATCTTCCTTTGAGTTGTGGTGGGGGTTTGTCGATAAACTCATCTTT. As protein: CALGERGSSFELWWGFVDKLIF.

Note on this clone: One base separates it from a far larger clone, so it is likely a read error. The same CDR3 is also encoded by other DNA sequences in this sample. The rearrangement uses TRDV1 and TRDJ1; D could derive from TRDD2 or TRDD3 (6 bases each). The J gene, left out of TCRdb, was set here by checking the DNA against germline. The CDR3 extends over 18 amino acids. V shed 3 bases and J shed 2 bases, with 22 bases lying between them. Germline V gene lookup returns CDR1 TSWWSYY and CDR2 QGS. The CDR3 DNA follows: TGTGCTCTTGGGGAGCTAAGTCCTACGGAGGATACAACCGATAAACTCATCTTT. It is translated as CALGELSPTEDTTDKLIF.

For this clone: TCRdb attributes to this sequence the protein of a much larger clone, which differs from the DNA translation at residue 3; a read error is likely, and the protein displayed is translated from the DNA. The rearrangement uses TRDV2 and TRDJ1; 9 nucleotides line up with TRDD3. Looked up from germline, CDR1 is GEAIGNYY and CDR2 is EKD. The CDR3 sequence is 18 residues long. In DNA form, the CDR3 reads TGTGCCAGTGACACCGGCTACTGGGGGACGCTCCTGACCAATAAACTCATCTTT. Its translation is CASDTGYWGTLLTNKLIF.

This clone was picked up a small number of times. It differs at one base from a far larger clone, so likely a read error. This sample also contains other DNA sequences that code for the same CDR3. This CDR3 reads CACDNRNTFLLSSRRGIEWTDKLIF. The CDR3, as DNA: TGTGCCTGTGACAACAGGAACACCTTCCTACTATCGTCCCGGCGGGGGATAGAGTGGACTGATAAACTCATCTTT. The J gene is TRDJ1, the V gene TRDV2, with a tentative D call TRDD2 (9 bases). No J segment appears in TCRdb, so it was assigned here by matching the sequence to germline. Germline lookup yields CDR1 GEAIGNYY and CDR2 EKD. Trimming shortened V by 2 bases and J by 5 bases, and 47 bases separated the two germline ends. The CDR3 runs to 25 residues.

Of note for this clone: The protein held in TCRdb is that of a much larger clone and does not match this DNA's translation at residue 5, likely because of a read error; the protein shown is translated from the DNA. The chain employs TRDV2 and TRDJ2; weak D call: TRDD3 (6 bases). Trimming removed 2 bases from V and 3 bases from J, with 18 bases in between. The CDR3 runs 17 residues. Germline lookup yields CDR1 GEAIGNYY and CDR2 EKD. CDR3 DNA: TGTGCCTGTGACAACGTACTGGGAACGAACCTGACAGCACAACTCTTCTTT. As protein: CACDNVLGTNLTAQLFF.